Shown below are 4 T cell receptor beta chains from a single sample sequenced in a study of molecular identifiers for immune sequencing clone quantification. MiXCR, applied by TCRdb to the PCR reads, yields one record per CDR3 protein. The sample lists approximately 630,000 distinct CDR3 sequences, 25% occurring once. The sample comprised naive CD8+ T cells from blood, with Jurkat cell RNA spiked in. Subset in this sample: FACS-sorted CD8+CD4-CCR7+CD45RA+ naive T cells. The receptors originated from a human donor in good health. Some libraries in this study had Jurkat cell RNA spiked in.

This clonotype was observed at least ten times. The chain links TRBV16 to TRBJ2-7; D is perhaps TRBD2 (6 bases). With 2 bases removed from V and 12 bases from J, the gap between germline ends came to 17 bases. This CDR3 region has 13 residues. Germline CDR1 reads KGHSY; CDR2 reads FQNENV. This chain's CDR3 is CASSQAHGGLRYF. The CDR3, as DNA: TGTGCCAGCAGCCAAGCCCACGGGGGACTCCGGTACTTC.

This clonotype came up many times. The genes are TRBV20-1 and TRBJ2-7, with 11 bases aligning to TRBD1. The CDR3 sequence is 15 residues long. Germline loops: CDR1 DFQATT, CDR2 SNEGSKA (reference sequence). The V gene end was trimmed by 3 bases and the J gene end by 3 bases; junction bases not matched to a gene: 7. DNA for the CDR3: TGCAGTGCTAGGAGCCCGGGACAGGGGGACTACGAGCAGTACTTC. It translates to CSARSPGQGDYEQYF.

This clonotype came up many times. This chain uses TRBV4-3 with TRBJ2-5; TRBD1 aligns across 7 bases. Losses at the gene ends were 4 bases for V and 4 bases for J; bases not matched to a gene: 9. The germline V gene has CDR1 LGHNA and CDR2 YSLEER. The CDR3 spans 15 residues. For the CDR3, the DNA is TGCGCCAGCAGCCCAGGACAGACAGGGACAGAGACCCAGTACTTC. Encoded protein: CASSPGQTGTETQYF.

This clonotype was picked up many times. The CDR3 DNA follows: TGTGCCAGCAGCGAGAAATGGGACGATACGCAGTATTTT. It yields the protein CASSEKWDDTQYF. This chain connects TRBV14 to TRBJ2-3; the D gene could be TRBD1 or TRBD2 (5 bases each). The germline V gene has CDR1 SGHDN and CDR2 FVKESK. The germline V and J ends were trimmed by 5 bases and 6 bases, with 12 bases remaining between them. The CDR3 is made up of 13 amino acids.